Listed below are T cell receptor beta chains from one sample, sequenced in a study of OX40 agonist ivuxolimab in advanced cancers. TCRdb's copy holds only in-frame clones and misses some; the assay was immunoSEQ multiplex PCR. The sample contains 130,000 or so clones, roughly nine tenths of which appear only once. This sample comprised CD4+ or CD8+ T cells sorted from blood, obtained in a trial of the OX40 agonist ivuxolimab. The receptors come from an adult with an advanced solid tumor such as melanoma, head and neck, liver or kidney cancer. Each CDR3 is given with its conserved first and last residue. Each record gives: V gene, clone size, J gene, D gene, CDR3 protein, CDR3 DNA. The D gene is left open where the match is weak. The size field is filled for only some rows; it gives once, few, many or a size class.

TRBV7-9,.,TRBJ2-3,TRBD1,CASSFGQGADTQYF,TGTGCCAGCAGCTTCGGACAGGGGGCCGATACGCAGTATTTT
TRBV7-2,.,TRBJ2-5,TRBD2,CASSLESGGETQYF,TGTGCCAGCAGCTTAGAAAGCGGGGGGGAGACCCAGTACTTC
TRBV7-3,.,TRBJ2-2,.,CASSLVSRSAGELFF,TGTGCCAGCAGCTTAGTTTCCAGGAGCGCCGGGGAGCTGTTTTTT
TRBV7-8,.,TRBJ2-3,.,CASSLGRGSTDTQYF,TGTGCCAGCAGCTTAGGCAGGGGTAGCACAGATACGCAGTATTTT
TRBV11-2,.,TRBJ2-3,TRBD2,CASLPRTSGRATDTQYF,TGTGCCAGCCTTCCCCGGACTAGCGGGAGGGCCACAGATACGCAGTATTTT
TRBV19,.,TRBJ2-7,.,CASSIDFKGTYEQYF,TGTGCCAGTAGTATAGATTTTAAGGGCACCTACGAGCAGTACTTC
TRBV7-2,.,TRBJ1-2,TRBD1,CASSHGGGTGLRYGYTF,TGTGCCAGCAGCCACGGTGGGGGGACAGGTTTACGCTATGGCTACACCTTC
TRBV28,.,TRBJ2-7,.,CASSRGGNSYEQYF,TGTGCCAGCAGTAGGGGGGGTAATTCCTACGAGCAGTACTTC
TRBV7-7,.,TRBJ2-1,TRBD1,CASSSTGTGGPSSYNEQFF,TGTGCTAGCAGCTCAACCGGGACAGGGGGCCCGAGCTCCTACAATGAGCAGTTCTTC
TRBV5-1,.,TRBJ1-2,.,CASSLLTGGHGPLF,TGCGCCAGCAGCTTGTTGACCGGGGGACATGGACCCCTCTTC
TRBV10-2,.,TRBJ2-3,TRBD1,CASLDLGTGRWADTQYF,TGCGCCAGCCTTGACCTCGGGACAGGGCGTTGGGCAGATACGCAGTATTTT
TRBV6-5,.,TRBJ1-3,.,CASIAISGNTIYF,TGTGCCAGCATCGCAATCTCTGGAAACACCATATATTTT
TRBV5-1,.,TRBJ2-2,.,CASSQLSDTGELFF,TGCGCCAGCAGCCAACTAAGCGACACCGGGGAGCTGTTTTTT
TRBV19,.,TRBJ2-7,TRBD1,CASSSGTAPYEQYF,TGTGCCAGTAGTTCGGGGACAGCCCCCTACGAGCAGTACTTC
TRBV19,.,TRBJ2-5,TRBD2,CASSIVALAGAQETQYF,TGTGCCAGTAGTATAGTTGCACTAGCGGGAGCCCAAGAGACCCAGTACTTC
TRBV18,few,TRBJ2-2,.,CASSERVTGELFF,TGTGCCAGCTCGGAGAGGGTGACCGGGGAGCTGTTTTTT
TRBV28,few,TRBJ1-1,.,CASSLPRNTEAFF,TGTGCCAGCAGTCTCCCGAGGAACACTGAAGCTTTCTTT
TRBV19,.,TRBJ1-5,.,CASSPGHNQPQHF,TGTGCCAGTAGTCCGGGACACAATCAGCCCCAGCATTTT
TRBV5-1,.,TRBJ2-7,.,CASGNRLRYEQYF,TGCGCCAGCGGTAACAGGTTAAGATACGAGCAGTACTTC
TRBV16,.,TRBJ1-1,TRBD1,CASSPRQGGTEAFF,TGTGCCAGCAGCCCCCGACAGGGTGGTACTGAAGCTTTCTTT
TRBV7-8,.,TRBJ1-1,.,CASSLMGVTEAFF,TGTGCCAGCAGCTTAATGGGGGTGACTGAAGCTTTCTTT
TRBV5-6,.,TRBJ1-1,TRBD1,CASSAWDRESRRAFF,TGTGCCAGCAGCGCCTGGGACAGGGAATCGCGTAGGGCTTTCTTT
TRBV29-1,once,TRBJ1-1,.,CSSSGRQATNTEAFF,TGCAGCTCCTCCGGGAGGCAGGCGACGAACACTGAAGCTTTCTTT
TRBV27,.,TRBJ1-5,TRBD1,CASSPRDRGNQPQHF,TGTGCCAGCAGTCCCCGGGACAGGGGGAATCAGCCCCAGCATTTT
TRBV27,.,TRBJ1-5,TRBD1,CASTTGGPNQPQHF,TGTGCCAGCACCACAGGGGGGCCCAATCAGCCCCAGCATTTT
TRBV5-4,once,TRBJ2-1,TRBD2,CASSLGTSGVNEQFF,TGTGCCAGCAGCCTTGGGACTAGCGGTGTGAATGAGCAGTTCTTC
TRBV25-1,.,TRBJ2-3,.,CASSSRGSGTDTQYF,TGTGCCAGCAGTAGTCGGGGCTCGGGCACAGATACGCAGTATTTT
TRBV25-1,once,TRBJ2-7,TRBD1,CASKPGQGHSYEQYF,TGTGCCAGCAAACCGGGACAGGGGCACTCCTACGAGCAGTACTTC
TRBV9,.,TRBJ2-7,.,CASSPHGAATYEQYF,TGTGCCAGCAGCCCCCACGGGGCTGCGACCTACGAGCAGTACTTC
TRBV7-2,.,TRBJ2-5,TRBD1,CASSLRTGGPETQYF,TGTGCCAGCAGCTTACGGACAGGGGGCCCGGAGACCCAGTACTTC
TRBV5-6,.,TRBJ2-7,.,CASSTSYEQYF,TGTGCCAGCAGCACATCCTACGAGCAGTACTTC
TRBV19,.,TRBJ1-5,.,CASSTLGGQPQHF,TGTGCCAGTAGCACCTTAGGAGGTCAGCCCCAGCATTTT
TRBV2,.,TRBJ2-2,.,CASSERGAGNANTGELFF,TGTGCCAGCAGTGAAAGAGGTGCGGGGAACGCGAACACCGGGGAGCTGTTTTTT
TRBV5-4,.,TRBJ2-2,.,CASSRETQGSTGELFF,TGTGCCAGCAGCCGGGAGACACAGGGATCGACCGGGGAGCTGTTTTTT
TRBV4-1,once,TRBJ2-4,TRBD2,CASSQGLAINIQYF,TGCGCCAGCAGCCAAGGACTAGCGATAAACATTCAGTACTTC
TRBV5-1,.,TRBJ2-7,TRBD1,CASSWTGTGLNYEQYF,TGCGCCAGCAGTTGGACCGGGACAGGACTGAACTACGAGCAGTACTTC
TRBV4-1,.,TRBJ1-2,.,CASSQVNYGYTF,TGCGCCAGCAGCCAAGTGAACTATGGCTACACCTTC
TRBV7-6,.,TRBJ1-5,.,CASSPSLGGSQPQHF,TGTGCCAGCAGCCCATCCCTAGGAGGCAGTCAGCCCCAGCATTTT
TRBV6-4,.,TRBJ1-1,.,CASSRRLALHEAFF,TGTGCCAGCAGTCGTAGATTGGCCCTTCATGAAGCTTTCTTT
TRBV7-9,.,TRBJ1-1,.,CASITQNTEAFF,TGTGCCAGCATAACGCAGAACACTGAAGCTTTCTTT
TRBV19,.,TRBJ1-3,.,CASSMGQGLGNTIYF,TGTGCCAGTAGTATGGGACAAGGGCTAGGAAACACCATATATTTT
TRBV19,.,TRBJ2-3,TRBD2,CASRRGTTVSTDTQYF,TGTGCCAGTAGGCGGGGGACGACGGTTAGCACAGATACGCAGTATTTT
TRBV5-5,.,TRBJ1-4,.,CASSLASEKLFF,TGTGCCAGCAGCTTGGCCTCCGAAAAACTGTTTTTT
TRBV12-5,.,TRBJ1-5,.,CASGQDSNQPQHF,TGTGCTAGTGGCCAAGATAGCAATCAGCCCCAGCATTTT